Presented here are 15 T cell receptor beta chains from one specimen sequenced in a study of cytomegalovirus exposure and HLA in healthy donors. The PCR contained 60 Vbeta and 13 Jbeta primers. Some clones are missing from TCRdb's copy, which holds only in-frame ones; the method was immunoSEQ multiplex PCR. The sample lists more than 85,000 clones; roughly 76% were seen once. Sample: PBMCs. These receptors all stem from a woman in her forties or fifties in good health and CMV-seropositive.

This clone has more than one count but fewer than ten. The chain uses TRBV6-1 and TRBJ1-6; D call uncertain. The CDR3 runs 15 residues. V lost 2 bases to trimming and J lost 5 bases, with 10 bases between them. Germline CDR1 is MNHNS and CDR2 is SASEGT. Here the CDR3 DNA reads TGTGCCAGCAGTGAACGGTTCGGGGATAATTCACCCCTCCACTTT. This codes for CASSERFGDNSPLHF.

CDR3 DNA: TGTGCCAGCAGCACTTCACCGGGACAGGGTGGGGGAGAGACCCAGTACTTC. It yields the protein CASSTSPGQGGGETQYF. V and J are TRBV9 and TRBJ2-5; 9 positions match TRBD1. V was pared by 4 bases and J by 4 bases, with 14 bases of the junction left unmatched. Per the germline V gene, CDR1 is SGDLS and CDR2 is YYNGEE. The CDR3 runs to 17 residues.

This chain links TRBV27 with TRBJ2-7, with 11 nucleotides matching TRBD1. J was trimmed by 11 bases and V by 2 bases; bases with no gene match: 11. The CDR3 extends over 15 amino acids. Germline lookup yields CDR1 MNHEY and CDR2 SMNVEV (reference sequence). The CDR3: CASSLLGTGGGLEYF. The CDR3 nucleotides read TGTGCCAGCAGTTTACTAGGGACAGGGGGGGGGTTAGAGTACTTC.

The chain has TRBV4-3 and TRBJ2-1; a possible D gene is TRBD2 (6 bases). Germline lookup yields CDR1 LGHNA and CDR2 YSLEER. Trimming took 1 base from V and 7 from J, leaving 14 bases between them. This CDR3 has 15 amino acids. The DNA of the CDR3 is TGCGCCAGCAGCCAAGCGTCGGACCGGGGGAATGAGCAGTTCTTC. It is translated as CASSQASDRGNEQFF.

This chain uses TRBV5-8 with TRBJ2-2, with D perhaps TRBD1 (5 bases). This CDR3 spans 16 amino acids. Trimming pared 0 bases from V and 0 bases from J, leaving 9 bases between. Per the germline V gene, CDR1 is SGHTS and CDR2 is YDEGEE. Here the CDR3 DNA reads TGTGCCAGCAGCTTGGTTGGGGCGACGAACACCGGGGAGCTGTTTTTT. Translated: CASSLVGATNTGELFF.

The CDR3 DNA reads TGTGCCAGCAGCTTAAGAGGTCCGGGACAGGGGGCGGTGCAACCCCAGCATTTT. It codes for CASSLRGPGQGAVQPQHF. The chain carries TRBV7-2 and TRBJ1-5; TRBD1 matches 12 bases. CDR1 SGHTA and CDR2 FQGNSA come from the germline V gene. Unmatched junction bases numbered 15, after V lost 2 bases and J lost 10 bases. The CDR3 contains 18 residues.

The rearrangement uses TRBV19 and TRBJ2-5; 11 bases align to TRBD2. Germline V CDR1 and CDR2: LNHDA, SQIVND (reference sequence). CDR3 length: 15 residues. The V gene end was trimmed by 5 bases and the J gene end by 5 bases; junction bases not matched to a gene: 7. The CDR3 here is CASSLAGGPFETQYF. Written as DNA, the CDR3 is TGTGCCAGTAGTTTAGCGGGAGGGCCTTTTGAGACCCAGTACTTC.

DNA of the CDR3: TGTGCCAGCAGCCTACCGTTTGCAGGGGACTATGGCTACACCTTC. Translating it yields CASSLPFAGDYGYTF. The V gene is TRBV5-4, the J gene TRBJ1-2; weak D call: TRBD1 (6 bases). The germline gives CDR1 SGHNT, CDR2 YYREEE (reference sequence). The CDR3 consists of 15 residues. The ends were cut back, 4 bases at V and 3 bases at J, with 16 bases in the middle.

V gene TRBV2 combines with J gene TRBJ1-2; 8 nucleotides match TRBD1. Germline-derived CDR1 and CDR2 are SNHLY and FYNNEI. J lost 6 bases, V lost 1 base, and 4 bases had no gene match. The CDR3 covers 14 residues. CDR3 region: CASSEGTGWDGYTF. Written as DNA, the CDR3 is TGTGCCAGCAGTGAAGGGACAGGGTGGGATGGCTACACCTTC.

This chain links TRBV19 with TRBJ1-1; the D is unclear. The CDR3 spans 14 residues. V lost 4 bases and J 1 base, leaving 10 bases between the germline ends. Per germline, CDR1 LNHDA and CDR2 SQIVND (reference sequence). CDR3 nucleotide sequence: TGTGCCAGTAGTACCCTGAGGCCGAACACTGAAGCTTTCTTT. Its protein is CASSTLRPNTEAFF.

This clone was seen a handful of times. The V and J genes are TRBV29-1 and TRBJ2-2, with 7 bases that match TRBD1. J was trimmed by 0 bases and V by 5 bases; bases with no gene match: 3. The CDR3 has 14 amino acids. In germline, CDR1 is SQVTM, CDR2 ANQGSEA. The CDR3 sequence is CSVPGTANTGELFF. CDR3 sequence (DNA): TGCAGCGTTCCCGGGACAGCGAACACCGGGGAGCTGTTTTTT.

This sequence joins TRBV7-6 and TRBJ2-7; D ambiguous. V lost 8 bases to trimming and J lost 5 bases, with 13 bases between them. CDR3 length: 12 residues. CDR1 and CDR2 (germline): SGHVS, FNYEAQ. CDR3 region: CASVDTTDEQYF. Here the CDR3 DNA reads TGTGCCAGCGTTGACACGACGGACGAGCAGTACTTC.

This sequence joins TRBV7-2 and TRBJ1-1, with TRBD1 as a possible D gene (5 bases). Germline values: CDR1 SGHTA, CDR2 FQGNSA. The CDR3 is 12 amino acids. The V end was cut by 1 base, the J end by 11 bases, with 11 bases between. In DNA form, the CDR3 reads TGTGCCAGCAGCTTAGGGGCAGGGCCGGCTTTCTTT. Protein sequence: CASSLGAGPAFF.

This clone was picked up a small number of times. The V and J genes are TRBV4-3 and TRBJ2-7, with 7 positions matching TRBD2. Germline CDR1 and CDR2: LGHNA and YSLEER. The CDR3 totals 15 residues. Trimming removed 2 bases from V and 2 bases from J; junction bases left unmatched: 6. The CDR3 sequence: CASSQKSGTPYEQYF. In nucleotides, the CDR3 is TGCGCCAGCAGCCAAAAGAGCGGGACTCCCTACGAGCAGTACTTC.

The chain carries TRBV5-1 and TRBJ2-1; 12 bases are a match to TRBD2. Germline lookup yields CDR1 SGHRS and CDR2 YFSETQ. Trimming at V came to 0 bases and at J to 10 bases, leaving 8 bases not matched to a gene. This CDR3 contains 16 residues. CDR3 sequence reads: CASSLGTGLAGPEQFF. The CDR3 nucleotides are TGCGCCAGCAGCTTGGGAACCGGACTAGCGGGGCCCGAGCAGTTCTTC.